This T cell receptor beta chain was documented in a study of CD8 T cells in Susac syndrome (dated 2019 in TCRdb). In the study overall: Whether CD8+ T cell activation and differentiation in Susac syndrome was antigen driven was tested using repertoire sequencing. Clonality of the CD8+ T cell repertoire was compared between about a dozen healthy donors, approximately 14 Susac syndrome patients and 15 multiple sclerosis patients. Results and caveats for the whole study, not just this receptor: The TCR sequencing and HLA analysis was acknowledged to have included a relatively small number of individuals.

The CDR3 contains 14 residues, cysteine and phenylalanine counted. Only CDR3 DNA is held: 42 bases, read in frame from base 1. Trimming at the junction amounts to 4 bases on V and 3 bases on J, and the germline ends lie 12 bases apart. Looking up the germline V gene yields CDR1 MDHEN and CDR2 SYDVKM. Note on this clonotype: The clone's antigen remains unknown. No base-level quality is on record; no much larger clone is a single base apart.

RNA was extracted with the RNeasy kit and 0.5 to 1 ug was reverse transcribed using random hexamers. The immunoSEQ multiplex PCR assay, covering 54 Vbeta and 13 Jbeta segments, was used to amplify TCR beta CDR3 regions. To correct PCR amplification bias, a synthetic template baseline was used for both primer optimization and computational correction. In the source study's methods: Reads were annotated to V, D and J genes per IMGT and analyzed with immunoSEQ Analyzer, keeping only productive sequences. Clonality was calculated as one minus the Shannon entropy normalized by log2 of the number of productive unique sequences. Public and private clones were assessed among the 100 most prevalent clones of each patient and control. Susac-specific clones were defined as absent from healthy and MS cohorts, roughly 1,100 published viral clones and other ImmuneACCESS disease sequences. The public reads were reanalyzed by TCRdb: fastp trimming at Q25, MiXCR alignment, in-frame beta chains only. Rows with one shared CDR3 protein collapse into an entry with the most common genes and DNA. The V and J calls follow TCRdb's processing rather than the paper's. For this sample the table gives 110,000 to 150,000 distinct CDR3 sequences, of which roughly 94% were detected only once. The ten largest clones take up approximately 0.27% of the sample.

Peripheral blood CD8+ and CD4+ T cells from healthy donors, Susac syndrome patients and multiple sclerosis patients were profiled by high-throughput TCR beta sequencing. Healthy donors were age- and sex-matched controls. CD8+ TEMRA cells were enriched by FACS, while bulk CD8+ and CD4+ T cells were purified by magnetic negative isolation. Blood was collected in EDTA tubes and processed within 24 hours, with PBMCs isolated through density gradient centrifugation. PBMCs destined for TCR sequencing were cryopreserved in liquid nitrogen and later thawed in a 37 °C water bath. The sorted or isolated CD4+, CD8+ and CD8+ TEMRA cells had a purity of 90% or higher.

This receptor was obtained from a human donor in good health. The sequenced sample was CD8+ T cells from PBMCs. The chain employs TRBV28 and TRBJ1-2; the D segment could be TRBD1, given 6 matching bases. The CDR3 here reads CASSSGQPHYGYTF. The DNA sequence is given as TGTGCCAGCAGTTCCGGACAGCCCCACTATGGCTACACCTTC.